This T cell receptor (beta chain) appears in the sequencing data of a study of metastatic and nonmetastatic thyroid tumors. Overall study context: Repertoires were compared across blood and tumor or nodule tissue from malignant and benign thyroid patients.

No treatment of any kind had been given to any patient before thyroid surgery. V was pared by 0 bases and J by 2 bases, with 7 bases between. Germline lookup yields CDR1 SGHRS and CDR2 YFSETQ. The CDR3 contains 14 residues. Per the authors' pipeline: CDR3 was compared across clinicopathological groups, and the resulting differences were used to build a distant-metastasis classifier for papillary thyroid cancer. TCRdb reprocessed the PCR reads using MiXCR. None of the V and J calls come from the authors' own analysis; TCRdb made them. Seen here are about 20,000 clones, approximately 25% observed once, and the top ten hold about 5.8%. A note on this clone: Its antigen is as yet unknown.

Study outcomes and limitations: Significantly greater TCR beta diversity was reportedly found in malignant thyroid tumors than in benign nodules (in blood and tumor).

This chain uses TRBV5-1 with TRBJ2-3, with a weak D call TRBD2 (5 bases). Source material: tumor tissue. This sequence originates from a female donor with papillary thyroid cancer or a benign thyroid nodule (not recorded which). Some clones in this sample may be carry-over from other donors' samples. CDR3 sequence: CASSLGGDTDTQYF. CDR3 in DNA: TGCGCCAGCAGCTTGGGGGGAGACACAGATACGCAGTATTTT.